Only one count was recorded for the clone carrying this T cell receptor beta chain. Its specificity is not known. This specimen belongs to a study of regulatory T cells in long-lasting Graves disease. Study results and caveats: Among samples with persistent disease, TRBV28, TRBJ1-2 and TRBJ2-5 were favored. It is possible that accuracy was reduced by the small size of the sample.

Time point of the sample: persistent/refractory GD, antithyroid drugs over 5 years with positive TRAb. There was RNA extracted from PBMCs, and the TCR library was made from it. Trimming pared 0 bases from V and 5 bases from J, leaving 14 bases between. CDR3 length equals 16 residues. Germline V gene sequence: CDR1 MNHEY, CDR2 SVGEGT. Arm-PCR of CDR3 regions with iRepertoire HTBI primers generated TCR beta libraries. One entry per CDR3 protein, called by TCRdb with MiXCR from the multiplex PCR reads. The sample lists fewer than 600,000 distinct CDR3 sequences, under 25% occurring once. The material sequenced was peripheral blood mononuclear cells (PBMCs), taken when the disease was refractory, from a patient treated with antithyroid drugs. This sequence joins TRBV6-2 or TRBV6-3 and TRBJ1-3; D is unclear. The clonotype was recovered from a female donor with Graves disease. The CDR3 loop is CASSYSNTGGRNTIYF. The CDR3 region has the DNA TGTGCCAGCAGTTACTCGAATACCGGTGGCAGAAACACCATATATTTT.